This passage covers 21 T cell receptor beta chains from one sample sequenced in a study of T-cell memory formation after mild COVID-19. TCRdb re-analysed the 5' RACE reads in MiXCR, keeping a single row per CDR3 protein. This table has 250,000 to 300,000 distinct CDR3 sequences, around 16% appearing once. Source material: PBMCs or a T cell subset sorted from them (not recorded which). The source is a man aged 18 to 30 who had mild COVID-19 (a few samples of this study predate the infection). Cell type and time point are not known.

There are a few counts of this clonotype. The chain combines TRBV12-3 or TRBV12-4 with TRBJ2-3, with 8 bases identical to TRBD1. The CDR3 runs 14 residues. The trim removed 6 bases at V and 6 bases at J, leaving 8 bases unmatched. The CDR3 reads CASSNDRGRDTQYF. The DNA for the CDR3 is TGTGCCAGCAGCAACGACAGGGGAAGGGATACGCAGTATTTT.

This clonotype has more than one count but fewer than ten. V usage is TRBV11-2 and J usage is TRBJ2-3; D gene unclear. Germline CDR1 SGHAT, CDR2 FQNNGV. Trimming cost V 5 bases and J 5 bases, with 14 bases left between them. The length of the CDR3 is 14 residues. CDR3 in amino acids: CASSRAEWGDTQYF. The CDR3 region has the DNA TGTGCCAGCAGCCGGGCGGAGTGGGGAGATACGCAGTATTTT. Using reference TRBV11-2 and TRBJ2-3 for the parts outside the CDR3, the full variable domain is EAGVAQSPRYKIIEKRQSVAFWCNPISGHATLYWYQQILGQGPKLLIQFQNNGVVDDSQLPKDRFSAERLKGVDSTLKIQPAKLEDSAVYLCASSRAEWGDTQYFGPGTRLTVL.

The chain recombines TRBV5-1 with TRBJ2-7; TRBD1 matches at 7 bases. The CDR3 runs 14 residues. Per the germline V gene, CDR1 is SGHRS and CDR2 is YFSETQ. V dropped 3 bases and J dropped 3; count of bases not matched to a gene: 6. The CDR3 loop reads CASSSQGTDYEQYF. In DNA form, the CDR3 reads TGCGCCAGCAGCTCACAGGGGACAGACTACGAGCAGTACTTC.

The J gene is TRBJ1-1, the V gene TRBV4-3; D remains unclear. Germline-derived CDR1 and CDR2 are LGHNA and YSLEER. There are 13 residues in the CDR3. Trimming stripped 4 bases from V and 3 bases from J, with 9 bases between. CDR3 coding DNA: TGCGCCAGCAGCCGAGCATTTGACACTGAAGCTTTCTTT. It yields the protein CASSRAFDTEAFF.

This clonotype was seen more than once but under ten times. The rearrangement links TRBV7-6 to TRBJ2-5; TRBD1 might be the D (6 bases). The germline CDR1 and CDR2 sequences are SGHVS and FNYEAQ. Trimming took 4 bases from V and 2 from J, leaving 17 bases between them. The CDR3 runs to 16 residues. This CDR3 reads CASSSWDIPTQETQYF. The CDR3 DNA is TGTGCCAGCAGCTCTTGGGACATCCCTACTCAAGAGACCCAGTACTTC. The full variable domain, rest sourced from reference TRBV7-6 and TRBJ2-5, is GAGVSQSPRYKVTKRGQDVALRCDPISGHVSLYWYRQALGQGPEFLTYFNYEAQQDKSGLPNDRFSAERPEGSISTLTIQRTEQRDSAMYRCASSSWDIPTQETQYFGPGTRLLVL.

This clonotype was detected only a few times. The V call is TRBV7-2, the J call TRBJ1-6; TRBD1 is a possible D gene (5 bases). This CDR3 is 15 amino acids long. Germline V gene sequence: CDR1 SGHTA, CDR2 FQGNSA. With 5 bases removed from V and 4 bases from J, the gap between germline ends came to 12 bases. CDR3 in DNA: TGTGCCAGCAGCCGAGGGGCCCTATATAATTCACCCCTCCACTTT. Its translation: CASSRGALYNSPLHF.

The V gene is TRBV15, the J gene TRBJ2-1; no clear D gene. Germline CDR1 LNHNV, CDR2 YYDKDF (reference sequence). CDR3 size: 14 residues. V lost 0 bases, J lost 12 bases, and 15 bases lay in between. This CDR3 reads CATSRDRAGSWQFF. The CDR3, as DNA: TGTGCCACCAGCAGAGATCGGGCAGGCTCTTGGCAGTTCTTC. The full variable domain, rest sourced from reference TRBV15 and TRBJ2-1, is DAMVIQNPRYQVTQFGKPVTLSCSQTLNHNVMYWYQQKSSQAPKLLFHYYDKDFNNEADTPDNFQSRRPNTSFCFLDIRSPGLGDTAMYLCATSRDRAGSWQFFGPGTRLTVL.

This clonotype was counted only a few times. The chain joins TRBV6-2 or TRBV6-3 to TRBJ1-1; D uncertain. Per the germline V gene, CDR1 is MNHEY and CDR2 is SVGEGT. Deletions cut 2 bases from V and 4 bases from J, with 5 bases between. This CDR3 has 12 residues. CDR3 nucleotide sequence: TGTGCCAGCAGTTACCCCCTCACTGAAGCTTTCTTT. This encodes CASSYPLTEAFF.

This clonotype was observed a handful of times. This chain links TRBV3-1 with TRBJ2-1; TRBD2 matches 7 bases. The CDR3 extends over 14 amino acids. J was trimmed by 12 bases and V by 1 base; bases with no gene match: 9. From germline, CDR1 is LGHDT and CDR2 YNNKEL (reference sequence). The CDR3 sequence is CASSQAGGRGRQFF. The CDR3 bases are TGTGCCAGCAGCCAAGCGGGCGGGAGAGGGAGGCAGTTCTTC.

In its sample, this clonotype was seen a few times. The chain joins TRBV7-2 to TRBJ2-7; 12 bases are a match to TRBD1. V dropped 5 bases and J dropped 3; count of bases not matched to a gene: 8. Germline values: CDR1 SGHTA, CDR2 FQGNSA. The CDR3 consists of 16 residues. The CDR3 protein is CASSTGTGGEFYEQYF. In DNA, the CDR3 is TGTGCCAGCAGCACAGGGACAGGGGGCGAGTTCTACGAGCAGTACTTC.

The chain links TRBV11-2 to TRBJ2-5, with TRBD1 identical over 10 bases. Trimming cost V 2 bases and J 5 bases; bases outside gene matches: 8. This CDR3 has 16 amino acids. CDR1 is SGHAT and CDR2 is FQNNGV in the germline V gene. This chain's CDR3 is CASSLSGTGVGETQYF. CDR3 DNA: TGTGCCAGCAGCTTATCCGGGACAGGGGTAGGGGAGACCCAGTACTTC.

This clonotype was counted between two and nine times. In nucleotides, the CDR3 is TGTGCCAGCAGCCGTATAGTCTCTGGGGCCAACGTCCTGACTTTC. This translates into CASSRIVSGANVLTF. This chain joins TRBV7-2 and TRBJ2-6; D unresolved. The CDR3 length is 15 residues. V gave up 5 bases and J gave up 0 bases, with 8 bases separating them. Germline V CDR1 and CDR2: SGHTA, FQGNSA. Full variable domain (remainder filled in from reference TRBV7-2 and TRBJ2-6): GAGVSQSPSNKVTEKGKDVELRCDPISGHTALYWYRQSLGQGLEFLIYFQGNSAPDKSGLPSDRFSAERTGGSVSTLTIQRTQQEDSAVYLCASSRIVSGANVLTFGAGSRLTVL.

The chain is built from TRBV7-2 and TRBJ2-4; D ambiguous. The V end lost 5 bases, the J end lost 1 base, and 15 bases lay between the germline ends. CDR1 is SGHTA, CDR2 FQGNSA, per germline. CDR3 length: 16 residues. CDR3 residues: CASSLRVAFAKNIQYF. DNA of the CDR3: TGTGCCAGCAGCCTCCGGGTTGCCTTCGCCAAAAACATTCAGTACTTC. The whole variable domain, filled in from reference TRBV7-2 and TRBJ2-4, reads GAGVSQSPSNKVTEKGKDVELRCDPISGHTALYWYRQSLGQGLEFLIYFQGNSAPDKSGLPSDRFSAERTGGSVSTLTIQRTQQEDSAVYLCASSLRVAFAKNIQYFGAGTRLSVL.

This clonotype came up a few times. The junction differs from germline at one of its ends, possibly a read error. The V call is TRBV7-7, the J call TRBJ2-1; D might be TRBD1 or TRBD2, each matching 6 bases. The V gene's germline CDR1 is SSHAT and CDR2 FNYEAQ (reference sequence). The CDR3 has 14 residues. CDR3 DNA: TGTGCTAGCAGCTTAGGGGGGTGGATGAATGAGCAGTTCTTC. Its protein is CASSLGGWMNEQFF.

The table lists this clonotype with many counts. V and J are TRBV6-5 and TRBJ2-1, with no clear D. This CDR3 region has 16 residues. The V and J ends lost 6 bases and 0 bases respectively, with 15 bases between them. Germline loops: CDR1 MNHEY, CDR2 SVGAGI. The CDR3 DNA reads TGTGCCAGCAGCCCCGAGCGCCTCAGCTCCTACAATGAGCAGTTCTTC. Protein sequence: CASSPERLSSYNEQFF.

This clonotype was counted between two and nine times. The chain links TRBV24-1 to TRBJ2-5; a weak D match, TRBD2 (6 bases). Trimming left V 5 bases short and J 3 bases short, with 6 bases between. CDR1 is KGHDR and CDR2 is SFDVKD in the germline V gene. CDR3 length: 12 residues. CDR3 DNA: TGTGCCACCAGTGGGGGGGAAGAGACCCAGTACTTC. It yields the protein CATSGGEETQYF.

There are a few counts of this clonotype. The chain recombines TRBV6-2 or TRBV6-3 with TRBJ1-1; 7 bases align to TRBD1. From germline, CDR1 is MNHEY and CDR2 SVGEGT. V was clipped by 7 bases and J by 6 bases; unmatched bases: 2. This CDR3 spans 11 amino acids. Here the CDR3 DNA reads TGTGCCAGCAACCAGGGGGCTGAAGCTTTCTTT. Translation gives CASNQGAEAFF.

This clonotype was seen more than once but under ten times. The chain joins TRBV2 to TRBJ1-1; 10 nucleotides align to TRBD1. The CDR3 runs 12 residues. J was trimmed by 4 bases and V by 10 bases; bases with no gene match: 3. Per germline, CDR1 SNHLY and CDR2 FYNNEI. The CDR3: CAIRTGGTEAFF. CDR3 DNA sequence: TGTGCCATACGGACAGGGGGCACTGAAGCTTTCTTT.

This clonotype was picked up a small number of times. This rearrangement joins TRBV7-2 to TRBJ2-5; D tentatively fits TRBD1 or TRBD2 (5 bases each). Germline CDR1 SGHTA, CDR2 FQGNSA. The CDR3 spans 16 residues. Trimming took off 5 bases at V and 2 bases at J, with 18 bases between the two ends. The CDR3 reads CASSPWGGGLQETQYF. CDR3 bases: TGTGCCAGCAGCCCCTGGGGTGGGGGATTACAAGAGACCCAGTACTTC. The full variable domain, its missing parts supplied by reference TRBV7-2 and TRBJ2-5, is GAGVSQSPSNKVTEKGKDVELRCDPISGHTALYWYRQSLGQGLEFLIYFQGNSAPDKSGLPSDRFSAERTGGSVSTLTIQRTQQEDSAVYLCASSPWGGGLQETQYFGPGTRLLVL.

This clonotype was picked up one time. The rearrangement uses TRBV7-2 and TRBJ2-3; D possibly corresponds to TRBD2 (6 bases). There are 15 residues in the CDR3. The germline V gene encodes CDR1 SGHTA and CDR2 FQGNSA. V lost 4 bases and J lost 2, with 13 bases in between. DNA of the CDR3: TGTGCCAGCAGCTCCCAGGCGGGGTTCACAGATACGCAGTATTTT. Its protein product is CASSSQAGFTDTQYF.

A few counts support this clonotype. This rearrangement joins TRBV7-2 to TRBJ2-3, with 7 bases matching TRBD2. With V trimmed by 5 bases and J by 2 bases, 4 bases remained unmatched. Germline V lookup: CDR1 SGHTA, CDR2 FQGNSA. CDR3 size: 14 residues. The CDR3 protein is CASSQRLATDTQYF. CDR3 DNA: TGTGCCAGCAGCCAGAGACTAGCCACAGATACGCAGTATTTT.